This T cell receptor beta chain was sequenced in a study of blood T cells in healthy people across ages. It was with a sample-barcoded 5' primer and a J-beta primer mix that a second PCR of roughly 7 to 11 cycles was run. TCRdb re-derived calls from the 5' RACE reads in MiXCR, one entry per CDR3 protein. This sample has about 1,800,000 distinct CDR3 sequences, with 28% found just once. In the case of this clonotype: Its antigen is unknown.

General study results and limits: In these data, TCR beta diversity tracked strongly with naive T cell percentage.

Input material: blood. The source of this sequence is a woman in her 30s in good health.

CDR3 in DNA: TGCAGTGCTAGAGATGTAATAGCGGGGGGTTTCACAGATACGCAGTATTTT. Translating gives CSARDVIAGGFTDTQYF. The J gene is TRBJ2-3, the V gene TRBV20-1; 10 bases agree with TRBD2. With 0 bases clipped from V and 2 bases from J, the junction kept 8 bases outside the gene matches. CDR3 length equals 17 residues. Germline V lookup: CDR1 DFQATT, CDR2 SNEGSKA (reference sequence).